These 21 T cell receptor beta chains came from one sample sequenced in a study of OX40 agonist ivuxolimab in advanced cancers. Receptor amplification or capture employed the immunoSEQ multiplex PCR assay. The immuneACCESS repertoire file appears here via TCRdb, limited to in-frame rearrangements. These files lack a portion of the clones; in checked studies, under half of the deficit traces to unresolved V genes, and the cause of the others is not known. In all, the sample holds 99,000 or so clones, and 84% of those were seen once. The top ten hold 5.5% of the sample. The specimen comprised CD4+ or CD8+ T cells sorted from blood, sampled in a trial of the OX40 agonist ivuxolimab. These receptor sequences come from an adult with an advanced solid tumor such as melanoma, head and neck, liver or kidney cancer.

The rearrangement links TRBV10-3 to TRBJ2-1; 13 bases are shared with TRBD2. V gave up 7 bases and J gave up 6 bases; unmatched junction bases: 9. Germline CDR1 and CDR2: ENHRY and SYGVKD. The CDR3 spans 16 residues. CDR3 sequence: CAINDGTSGVGNEQFF. CDR3 in DNA: TGTGCCATCAACGACGGGACTAGCGGGGTCGGCAATGAGCAGTTCTTC.

The table lists this clone with a few counts. V gene TRBV19 combines with J gene TRBJ2-7; 11 positions agree with TRBD2. Trimming at V came to 4 bases and at J to 3 bases, leaving 8 bases not matched to a gene. Germline lookup yields CDR1 LNHDA and CDR2 SQIVND (reference sequence). The CDR3 loop spans 16 amino acids. CDR3 in amino acids: CASSKGIAGGGYEQYF. CDR3 nucleotides: TGTGCCAGTAGTAAGGGGATAGCGGGAGGGGGCTACGAGCAGTACTTC. Using reference TRBV19 and TRBJ2-7 for the parts outside the CDR3, the full variable domain is DGGITQSPKYLFRKEGQNVTLSCEQNLNHDAMYWYRQDPGQGLRLIYYSQIVNDFQKGDIAEGYSVSREKKESFPLTVTSAQKNPTAFYLCASSKGIAGGGYEQYFGPGTRLTVT.

The rearrangement joins TRBV6-1 to TRBJ1-1; D is possibly TRBD1 (5 bases). This CDR3 contains 16 residues. CDR1 is MNHNS and CDR2 is SASEGT in the germline V gene. Trimming cost V 3 bases and J 3 bases, with 17 bases left between them. The CDR3 coding sequence is TGTGCCAGCAGTGACGTCCCAGCCGGGGCCTACACTGAAGCTTTCTTT. Residues: CASSDVPAGAYTEAFF.

This chain uses TRBV7-2 with TRBJ1-1, with 8 bases lining up with TRBD1. After removal of 5 bases from V and 1 base from J, the junction contained 9 bases not matched to a gene. The CDR3 covers 16 residues. Per the germline V gene, CDR1 is SGHTA and CDR2 is FQGNSA. The CDR3, as DNA: TGTGCCAGCAGCCCAGGGACAGGTAAAGGGAACACTGAAGCTTTCTTT. Protein product: CASSPGTGKGNTEAFF.

The chain recombines TRBV5-6 with TRBJ1-1; 10 bases are shared with TRBD1. Germline V CDR1 and CDR2: SGHDT, YYEEEE. The CDR3 is 18 amino acids. With 0 bases clipped from V and 10 bases from J, the junction kept 18 bases outside the gene matches. The CDR3 is CASSLAGTGDTNVRGAFF. As DNA, the CDR3 is TGTGCCAGCAGCTTGGCGGGGACAGGGGATACGAACGTTCGAGGAGCTTTCTTT.

The gene calls are TRBV6-1 and TRBJ2-3, with 8 bases that match TRBD1. V gave up 8 bases and J gave up 4 bases; unmatched junction bases: 11. The CDR3 spans 15 residues. Germline CDR1 is MNHNS and CDR2 is SASEGT. CDR3: CASAVGQGHADTQYF. The CDR3 coding sequence is TGTGCCAGCGCGGTCGGACAGGGTCACGCAGATACGCAGTATTTT.

This clone was counted only a few times. This chain uses TRBV27 with TRBJ1-6; D remains unclear. Between the trimmed V and J ends, which lost 6 bases and 6 bases, there was a span of 6 bases. The CDR3 is 12 residues long. Germline V gene lookup returns CDR1 MNHEY and CDR2 SMNVEV (reference sequence). DNA of the CDR3: TGTGCCAGCAGGACGGGTAATTCACCCCTCCACTTT. Translated, it gives CASRTGNSPLHF.

This chain uses TRBV30 with TRBJ1-1, with 11 bases identical to TRBD1. The CDR3 is 15 residues long. V shed 4 bases, J shed 3 bases, and the junction held 7 bases outside the gene matches. The germline gives CDR1 GTSNPN, CDR2 SVGIG (reference sequence). The DNA for the CDR3 is TGTGCCTGGACTTCCGGGACAGGGGGTTACACTGAAGCTTTCTTT. Translating gives CAWTSGTGGYTEAFF.

V usage is TRBV9 and J usage is TRBJ2-5; no firm D call. Judging by the DNA end, TRBJ2-7 fits better; the J call may be wrong. Germline V gene data show CDR1 as SGDLS and CDR2 as YYNGEE. The CDR3 has 14 amino acids. The CDR3 spells CASSLGPSSYEQYF. The CDR3, as DNA: TGTGCCAGCAGCCTGGGCCCTAGCTCCTACGAGCAGTACTTC.

This chain joins TRBV6-5 and TRBJ1-4, with a tentative D call TRBD1 (6 bases). The CDR3 spans 12 residues. The germline V and J ends were trimmed by 5 bases and 12 bases, with 13 bases remaining between them. The germline gives CDR1 MNHEY, CDR2 SVGAGI. CDR3 sequence reads: CASSKDRTQLFF. The CDR3 coding sequence is TGTGCCAGCAGTAAAGACAGGACACAACTGTTTTTT.

The chain is built from TRBV11-1 and TRBJ2-7; TRBD1 aligns across 7 bases. This CDR3 has 13 residues. Germline assignment: CDR1 SGHAT and CDR2 FQDESV (reference sequence). Losses at the gene ends were 4 bases for V and 3 bases for J; bases not matched to a gene: 3. The CDR3 is CASSYGQVYEQYF. CDR3 coding DNA: TGTGCCAGCAGCTATGGACAGGTCTACGAGCAGTACTTC.

V gene TRBV5-8 combines with J gene TRBJ1-1; D not resolved. V was pared by 0 bases and J by 5 bases, with 14 bases between. From germline, CDR1 is SGHTS and CDR2 YDEGEE. The CDR3 spans 15 residues. CDR3 sequence: CASSLAAALGTEAFF. As DNA, the CDR3 is TGTGCCAGCAGCTTGGCGGCAGCCCTTGGTACTGAAGCTTTCTTT.

V is TRBV27 and J is TRBJ2-3, with D possibly being TRBD1 (6 bases). The germline V and J ends were trimmed by 2 bases and 2 bases, with 8 bases remaining between them. Looked up from germline, CDR1 is MNHEY and CDR2 is SMNVEV (reference sequence). The CDR3 totals 14 residues. CDR3 sequence: CASSLGQHTDTQYF. CDR3 DNA: TGTGCCAGCAGTTTAGGACAGCACACAGATACGCAGTATTTT.

The chain has TRBV2 and TRBJ2-3; D is ambiguous. V shed 1 base and J shed 0 bases, with 8 bases lying between them. This CDR3 has 15 amino acids. CDR1 and CDR2 from the germline V gene are SNHLY and FYNNEI. CDR3 nucleotide sequence: TGTGCCAGCAGTGAAGGAACTACTAGCACAGATACGCAGTATTTT. Its translation is CASSEGTTSTDTQYF.

The chain links TRBV2 to TRBJ2-7; D might be TRBD1 (6 bases). V was pared by 2 bases and J by 3 bases, with 14 bases between. The germline gives CDR1 SNHLY, CDR2 FYNNEI. There are 15 residues in the CDR3. The CDR3 DNA sequence: TGTGCCAGCAGTGAACAGGGGTGGGCCTACTACGAGCAGTACTTC. Translation gives CASSEQGWAYYEQYF.

This chain uses TRBV7-8 with TRBJ2-5; 9 bases agree with TRBD1. Germline V gene sequence: CDR1 SGHVS, CDR2 FQNEAQ. With 4 bases clipped from V and 6 bases from J, the junction kept 6 bases outside the gene matches. There are 14 residues in the CDR3. CDR3: CASSSSGQGKTQYF. The CDR3 nucleotides are TGTGCCAGCAGCTCTTCGGGACAGGGAAAGACCCAGTACTTC.

The chain links TRBV7-8 to TRBJ2-3, with 9 bases fitting TRBD2. Germline CDR1 and CDR2: SGHVS and FQNEAQ. This CDR3 has 17 residues. Trimming took 5 bases from V and 0 from J; bases not matched to a gene: 9. The CDR3 is CASSLQGLAASTDTQYF. CDR3 nucleotides: TGTGCCAGCAGCCTACAGGGACTAGCAGCTAGCACAGATACGCAGTATTTT. Full variable domain (missing parts from reference TRBV7-8 and TRBJ2-3): GAGVSQSPRYKVAKRGQDVALRCDPISGHVSLFWYQQALGQGPEFLTYFQNEAQLDKSGLPSDRFFAERPEGSVSTLKIQRTQQEDSAVYLCASSLQGLAASTDTQYFGPGTRLTVL.

This chain connects TRBV6-5 to TRBJ2-7; D might be TRBD1 (6 bases). CDR1 and CDR2 from the germline V gene are MNHEY and SVGAGI. Trimming stripped 6 bases from V and 0 bases from J, with 15 bases between. This CDR3 has 15 residues. The CDR3 protein is CASSSGQPTSYEQYF. The CDR3 bases are TGTGCCAGCAGCTCAGGACAGCCAACCTCCTACGAGCAGTACTTC.

The gene calls are TRBV5-1 and TRBJ1-4, with TRBD1 as a possible D gene (6 bases). V dropped 1 base and J dropped 0 bases, with 10 bases sitting between them. CDR1 and CDR2 from the germline V gene are SGHRS and YFSETQ. The CDR3 covers 16 residues. The CDR3: CASSLQGQSTNEKLFF. The DNA for the CDR3 is TGCGCCAGCAGCTTGCAGGGACAATCAACTAATGAAAAACTGTTTTTT.

The genes are TRBV11-3 and TRBJ2-7; 9 bases agree with TRBD2. Germline V lookup: CDR1 SGHNT, CDR2 YENEEA. V lost 2 bases, J lost 6 bases, and 14 bases stayed unmatched. There are 17 residues in the CDR3. CDR3 loop: CASSLNAGGRWGGEQYF. CDR3 sequence (DNA): TGTGCCAGCAGCTTAAACGCGGGAGGGCGGTGGGGGGGCGAGCAGTACTTC.

The chain carries TRBV29-1 and TRBJ2-5; D uncertain. The V gene lost 6 bases and the J gene lost 2 bases, with 16 bases spanning the gap. This CDR3 spans 14 amino acids. CDR1 and CDR2 (germline): SQVTM, ANQGSEA. The CDR3 protein is CSVAPSASQETQYF. As DNA, the CDR3 is TGCAGCGTGGCCCCCAGTGCCTCACAAGAGACCCAGTACTTC.